Below, 8 T cell receptor beta chains from the same sample are listed, as sequenced in a study of blood T cell repertoires in COVID-19 (TCRdb year 2020). The protocol used for the library was the immunoSEQ multiplex PCR assay. In TCRdb, the immuneACCESS table is reduced to in-frame sequences with V and J assigned. These tables do not hold every clone; where another copy was compared, an unresolved V gene accounts for under half, and the others remain unexplained. The sample contains a few hundred thousand clones, approximately 90% of them found a single time. The ten top clones hold 1.2% of the sample. The sequencing input was PBMCs or T cells enriched from blood (not recorded which). All receptors derive from a man aged 25 to 40 who had recovered from COVID-19.

This clone was found once. The chain joins TRBV5-4 to TRBJ1-2; no definite D call. Trimming pared 1 base from V and 0 bases from J, leaving 13 bases between. The germline V gene has CDR1 SGHNT and CDR2 YYREEE (reference sequence). This CDR3 spans 16 amino acids. CDR3 sequence: CASSLTSYSSNYGYTF. Written as DNA, the CDR3 is TGTGCCAGCAGCTTGACGTCTTACAGCTCTAACTATGGCTACACCTTC.

V gene TRBV4-2 combines with J gene TRBJ2-7, with D tentatively TRBD2 (6 bases). Per germline, CDR1 LGHNA and CDR2 YNFKEQ. V lost 4 bases, J lost 3 bases, and 16 bases lay in between. The CDR3 spans 15 residues. CDR3 bases: TGTGCCAGCAGCCGGGGAGGTCAGGGAGGCTACGAGCAGTACTTC. Translating it yields CASSRGGQGGYEQYF.

This clone was observed a single time. V is TRBV5-4 and J is TRBJ1-3; 7 positions agree with TRBD1. Trimming removed 4 bases from V and 1 base from J; junction bases left unmatched: 5. This CDR3 region has 15 residues. Per the germline V gene, CDR1 is SGHNT and CDR2 is YYREEE (reference sequence). CDR3 nucleotides: TGTGCCAGCAGCCCGGGACAGTTATCTGGAAACACCATATATTTT. It codes for CASSPGQLSGNTIYF. Drawing the rest from reference TRBV5-4 and TRBJ1-3, the complete variable domain is ETGVTQSPTHLIKTRGQQVTLRCSSQSGHNTVSWYQQALGQGPQFIFQYYREEENGRGNFPPRFSGLQFPNYSSELNVNALELDDSALYLCASSPGQLSGNTIYFGEGSWLTVV.

The V call is TRBV11-3, the J call TRBJ1-1; 10 bases fit TRBD1. Germline values: CDR1 SGHNT, CDR2 YENEEA. The CDR3 runs to 15 residues. J gave up 5 bases and V 5 bases, and 8 bases lay outside the gene matches. In DNA form, the CDR3 reads TGTGCCAGCAGCCTCTACGGGACAGGGGAGACTGAAGCTTTCTTT. This gives the protein CASSLYGTGETEAFF.

The V and J genes are TRBV29-1 and TRBJ2-1, with TRBD2 matching 10 bases. CDR1 is SQVTM, CDR2 ANQGSEA, per germline. With 6 bases clipped from V and 8 bases from J, the junction kept 7 bases outside the gene matches. The CDR3 is 13 residues long. CDR3 sequence: CSVGPAGGDEQFF. Written as DNA, the CDR3 is TGCAGCGTCGGGCCAGCGGGGGGGGATGAGCAGTTCTTC.

The chain uses TRBV11-2 and TRBJ1-2, with a possible D match to TRBD1 (5 bases). CDR1 SGHAT and CDR2 FQNNGV come from the germline V gene. With 0 bases removed from V and 4 bases from J, the gap between germline ends came to 18 bases. This CDR3 spans 17 amino acids. CDR3 protein: CASSLEAGSPQTYGYTF. For the CDR3, the DNA is TGTGCCAGCAGCTTAGAGGCAGGGTCCCCCCAAACCTATGGCTACACCTTC.

The chain couples TRBV9 to TRBJ1-1; D perhaps matches TRBD1 (6 bases). The CDR3 has 15 amino acids. Germline CDR1 and CDR2: SGDLS and YYNGEE. V lost 4 bases to trimming and J lost 1 base, with 14 bases between them. The CDR3 DNA reads as TGTGCCAGCAGCCCGAGTACAGGGAAGAACACTGAAGCTTTCTTT. As protein: CASSPSTGKNTEAFF.

The chain couples TRBV7-8 to TRBJ1-2; TRBD1 matches at 7 bases. Germline V CDR1 and CDR2: SGHVS, FQNEAQ. This CDR3 is built from 14 residues. Germline trimming cut 10 bases from V and 5 bases from J; bases unmatched to any gene: 13. In DNA, the CDR3 is TGTGCCACCGCATCCACGACAGGGCCTTATGGCTACACCTTC. Translation: CATASTTGPYGYTF. The full variable domain, with the rest looked up from reference TRBV7-8 and TRBJ1-2, is GAGVSQSPRYKVAKRGQDVALRCDPISGHVSLFWYQQALGQGPEFLTYFQNEAQLDKSGLPSDRFFAERPEGSVSTLKIQRTQQEDSAVYLCATASTTGPYGYTFGSGTRLTVV.